These T cell receptor beta chains were read from a single sample in a study of blood T cells in healthy people across ages. TCRdb re-analysed the 5' RACE reads in MiXCR, keeping a single row per CDR3 protein. Among approximately 880,000 distinct CDR3 sequences, approximately 49% were seen once, and the ten largest hold under 15%. Material for sequencing was blood. These receptors were collected from a man aged 30 to 39 in good health. The CDR3 runs from the conserved cysteine through the conserved F or W. D genes are given only for firm matches. Clone sizes are given selectively: once, few, many, or a class where the clone is expanded.

d_call j_call clone_size v_call cdr3_nt cdr3_aa
TRBD2 TRBJ2-7 NA TRBV20-1 TGCAGTGCCCCAGAGGGCGGGACTAGCGGCTACGAGCAGTACTTC CSAPEGGTSGYEQYF
NA TRBJ1-4 NA TRBV6-5 TGTGCCAGCAGCCCCACAGGGCGAACTAATGAAAAACTGTTTTTT CASSPTGRTNEKLFF
NA TRBJ1-1 NA TRBV29-1 TGCAGCGTCGTACTGGAGATGAACACTGAAGCTTTCTTT CSVVLEMNTEAFF
NA TRBJ2-5 few TRBV20-1 TGCAGTGCTACCCTTCCCGGACAGCAACCTATTCAAGAGACCCAGTACTTC CSATLPGQQPIQETQYF
TRBD1 TRBJ1-1 NA TRBV11-1 TGTGCCAGCAGCTCCGCCTCCGACAGGGACACTGAAGCTTTCTTT CASSSASDRDTEAFF
NA TRBJ2-5 NA TRBV5-1 TGCGCCAGCAGCTCACCCGACGACCTTCAAGAGACCCAGTACTTC CASSSPDDLQETQYF
NA TRBJ1-1 few TRBV20-1 TGCAGTGCTAGATACGACACTGAAGCTTTCTTT CSARYDTEAFF
TRBD1 TRBJ2-5 few TRBV12-3/TRBV12-4 TGTGCCAGCACCCGAATGACAGGGAAAGAGACCCAGTACTTC CASTRMTGKETQYF
NA TRBJ2-1 many TRBV18 TGTGCCAGCTCACCAGGGAGGAATTGGTACAATGAGCAGTTCTTC CASSPGRNWYNEQFF
NA TRBJ1-2 NA TRBV7-9 TGTGCCAGCAGCTTAACGGGGGGAGATTCGTGGTATGGCTACACCTTC CASSLTGGDSWYGYTF
NA TRBJ1-5 few TRBV7-9 TGTGCCAGCAGCTTAAGTCGGGGATCTAGCTTCGATCAGCCCCAGCATTTT CASSLSRGSSFDQPQHF
TRBD1 TRBJ1-5 NA TRBV6-2/TRBV6-3 TGTGCCAGCAGTCCCATAGGGGACAGGGAATTAAATCAGCCCCAGCATTTT CASSPIGDRELNQPQHF
TRBD1 TRBJ1-2 few TRBV25-1 TGTGCCAGCAGTGGCCACAGGGGTATTAACTATGGCTACACCTTC CASSGHRGINYGYTF
TRBD1 TRBJ1-6 NA TRBV20-1 TGCAGTGCTAGGGACACAGGGGCCATTCGGAATTCACCCCTCCACTTT CSARDTGAIRNSPLHF
TRBD2 TRBJ2-1 NA TRBV4-1 TGCGCCAGCAGTCACGGGACTATCAAACTCGAGTGGTTCTTC CASSHGTIKLEWFF
TRBD2 TRBJ2-7 few TRBV6-6 TGTGCCAGCACTGGACTAGCGGCCCAAGGCGAGCAGTACTTC CASTGLAAQGEQYF
NA TRBJ2-2 NA TRBV29-1 TGCAGCGTTGAAGGGTTGGGCGGGGAGCTGTTTTTT CSVEGLGGELFF
TRBD1 TRBJ1-6 few TRBV7-2 TGTGCCAGCAGCCTGACAGGGTGGGATAATTCACCCCTCCACTTT CASSLTGWDNSPLHF
TRBD2 TRBJ2-7 NA TRBV12-3/TRBV12-4 TGTGCCATCAATGTAGCGGGGGGGAGATACAATGAGCAGTACTTC CAINVAGGRYNEQYF
NA TRBJ2-3 NA TRBV6-2/TRBV6-3 TGTGCCAGCAGTTACTATCCAGCAAAAATTAACACAGATACGCAGTATTTT CASSYYPAKINTDTQYF
NA TRBJ2-4 NA TRBV7-9 TGTGCCAGCAGCTTCGGTCCTAAAAACATTCAGTACTTC CASSFGPKNIQYF
NA TRBJ1-4 few TRBV4-3 TGCGCCAGCAGCCAAGAAACTGGGGAATGGGCTGAAAAACTGTTTTTT CASSQETGEWAEKLFF
NA TRBJ2-7 NA TRBV3-1 TGTGCCAGCAGCCAAGTCCCCGCAGGGACCCCCTACGAGCAGTACTTC CASSQVPAGTPYEQYF
TRBD1 TRBJ2-5 NA TRBV18 TGTGCCAGCTCACCACCGACAGGGGAGGCGGAGACCCAGTACTTC CASSPPTGEAETQYF
NA TRBJ2-3 NA TRBV7-9 TGTGCCAGCAGGACACGGCACACAGATACGCAGTATTTT CASRTRHTDTQYF
NA TRBJ2-6 few TRBV7-7 TGTGCTAGCGGAGCCGGGGACCCTGGGGCCAACGTCCTGACTTTC CASGAGDPGANVLTF
NA TRBJ1-5 few TRBV12-3/TRBV12-4 TGTGCCAGCAGAGCCGGTCCACGCAATCAGCCCCAGCATTTT CASRAGPRNQPQHF
TRBD1 TRBJ2-1 NA TRBV6-1 TGTGCCAGCAGTGAAGCCGGGGACAGGGGGTACAATGAGCAGTTCTTC CASSEAGDRGYNEQFF
NA TRBJ2-1 few TRBV24-1 TGTGCCACCAGTGATTTCGGGGGGCTATCCTACAATGAGCAGTTCTTC CATSDFGGLSYNEQFF
TRBD2 TRBJ2-1 many TRBV7-2 TGTGCCAGCACCCATAGCGGGGGCTCCTACAATGAGCAGTTCTTC CASTHSGGSYNEQFF
NA TRBJ2-4 NA TRBV5-1 TGCGCCAGCAGCTCAACGGCAGGAGGCCGAAAAAACATTCAGTACTTC CASSSTAGGRKNIQYF
TRBD1 TRBJ2-5 few TRBV7-2 TGTGCCAGCAGCTGGGACAGGGAACAAGAGACCCAGTACTTC CASSWDREQETQYF
NA TRBJ2-5 NA TRBV9 TGTGCCAGCAGCGTAGGACTGGGACGGGAGACCCAGTACTTC CASSVGLGRETQYF
TRBD1 TRBJ2-4 few TRBV4-1 TGCGCCACCGGGACAGGGGGTGACATTCAGTACTTC CATGTGGDIQYF
TRBD2 TRBJ2-1 NA TRBV28 TGTGCCAGCAGTTCCGGGACTAGCGGATCCTCCTTACTGTCGGAGCAGTTCTTC CASSSGTSGSSLLSEQFF
NA TRBJ1-2 many TRBV5-1 TGCGCCAGCAGAATCTCTAACTATGGCTACACCTTC CASRISNYGYTF
TRBD1 TRBJ1-6 NA TRBV24-1 TGTGCCACCAGTGGTCACCTGGCCGGACAGGGGAATTCACCCCTCCACTTT CATSGHLAGQGNSPLHF
TRBD2 TRBJ2-5 NA TRBV20-1 TGCAGTGCTGCCTTCGGACTAGCGGGGGCCCATCGAAACCAAGAGACCCAGTACTTC CSAAFGLAGAHRNQETQYF
NA TRBJ2-5 many TRBV3-1 TGTGCCAGCAGCCGGGACCAAAGACAAGAGACCCAGTACTTC CASSRDQRQETQYF
TRBD1 TRBJ1-1 few TRBV10-3 TGTGCCATCAGTGAGAGCGGGACAGGGAGGAATGAAGCTTTCTTT CAISESGTGRNEAFF
NA TRBJ1-2 NA TRBV5-1 TGCGCCAGCAGCTTGGCGGTCTTCGGGACAACGAGCTACACCTTC CASSLAVFGTTSYTF
TRBD1 TRBJ1-2 NA TRBV12-3/TRBV12-4 TGTGCCAGCAGTTTAACACGAACAGGGGTTTATGGCTACACCTTC CASSLTRTGVYGYTF
NA TRBJ2-3 NA TRBV6-1 TGTGCCAGCGCAGGGAATTTGCCAGATACGCAGTATTTT CASAGNLPDTQYF
NA TRBJ2-7 many TRBV4-1 TGCGCCAGCAGCCAAGGGCACCTCTACGAGCAGTACTTC CASSQGHLYEQYF